The 15 T cell receptor beta chains below all came from one sample that was sequenced in a study of blood T cell repertoires in COVID-19. Repertoires were generated with immunoSEQ multiplex PCR, while TCRdb's copy carries only in-frame clones and drops some. Of about 210,000 clones listed, about 87% were seen once; the top ten hold around 10%. The sequenced sample consisted of PBMCs or T cells enriched from blood (not recorded which). The source of these receptors is a man aged 18-30 years with acute COVID-19.

The chain links TRBV7-8 to TRBJ2-1; D gene unclear. Germline V CDR1 and CDR2: SGHVS, FQNEAQ. This CDR3 spans 13 amino acids. The V and J ends lost 5 bases and 7 bases respectively, with 12 bases between them. The CDR3 sequence: CASSPSPRNEQFF. The CDR3 DNA reads TGTGCCAGCAGCCCGTCCCCCAGGAATGAGCAGTTCTTC.

This chain connects TRBV7-2 to TRBJ1-2; weak D call: TRBD1 (5 bases). Trimming removed 3 bases from V and 3 bases from J, with 8 bases in between. Germline CDR1 reads SGHTA; CDR2 reads FQGNSA. There are 13 residues in the CDR3. CDR3 in amino acids: CASSLGGDYGYTF. CDR3 nucleotide sequence: TGTGCCAGCAGCTTGGGGGGGGACTATGGCTACACCTTC.

This chain joins TRBV6-1 and TRBJ1-4, with TRBD1 identical over 9 bases. Germline lookup yields CDR1 MNHNS and CDR2 SASEGT. The CDR3 runs 14 residues. V dropped 3 bases and J dropped 6; count of bases not matched to a gene: 2. CDR3 DNA sequence: TGTGCCAGCAGTGAGACAGGGGGAGATGAAAAACTGTTTTTT. Translated, it gives CASSETGGDEKLFF.

The chain uses TRBV4-1 and TRBJ1-5; tentative D call: TRBD1 (6 bases). The CDR3 has 15 residues. Trimming shortened V by 3 bases and J by 8 bases, and 17 bases separated the two germline ends. Germline V gives CDR1 MGHRA, CDR2 YSYEKL. CDR3 sequence reads: CASSHDPGGGEPQHF. The CDR3 DNA sequence: TGCGCCAGCAGCCATGATCCCGGTGGGGGCGAGCCCCAGCATTTT.

J is TRBJ2-2 and V is TRBV7-9, with D tentatively TRBD1 (6 bases). V was shortened by 3 bases and J by 4 bases, with 15 bases between the two germline ends. Germline values: CDR1 SEHNR, CDR2 FQNEAQ (reference sequence). The CDR3 runs 16 residues. The CDR3 protein is CASSFGDRRFTGELFF. The CDR3 region has the DNA TGTGCCAGCAGCTTTGGCGACAGGCGATTCACCGGGGAGCTGTTTTTT.

This chain joins TRBV28 and TRBJ1-6, with D hard to call. Germline V CDR1 and CDR2: MDHEN, SYDVKM. The CDR3 contains 14 residues. Trimming pared 11 bases from V and 4 bases from J, leaving 15 bases between. The chain's CDR3 is CAAKADLYNSPLHF. The DNA for the CDR3 is TGTGCCGCAAAAGCGGACCTTTATAATTCACCCCTCCACTTT.

V gene TRBV2 combines with J gene TRBJ2-7; perhaps TRBD2 as D (6 bases). V was shortened by 4 bases and J by 3 bases, with 13 bases between the two germline ends. Per the germline V gene, CDR1 is SNHLY and CDR2 is FYNNEI. The CDR3 extends over 14 amino acids. The CDR3 reads CASSAASGVYEQYF. The CDR3 DNA is TGTGCCAGCAGTGCCGCATCGGGGGTCTACGAGCAGTACTTC.

This chain links TRBV5-1 with TRBJ1-4; maybe TRBD1 (5 bases). V lost 1 base, J lost 3 bases, and 10 bases lay in between. Germline lookup yields CDR1 SGHRS and CDR2 YFSETQ. The CDR3 contains 15 residues. DNA of the CDR3: TGCGCCAGCAGCTTGTTAGGGGTCCCTAATGAAAAACTGTTTTTT. Translated, it gives CASSLLGVPNEKLFF.

The chain couples TRBV6-5 to TRBJ1-4, with 8 bases that match TRBD1. Germline V lookup: CDR1 MNHEY, CDR2 SVGAGI. The trim removed 6 bases at V and 5 bases at J, leaving 5 bases unmatched. This CDR3 is built from 14 residues. The CDR3 DNA reads as TGTGCCAGCAGCTCGGACAGGGAAAATGAAAAACTGTTTTTT. Its translation is CASSSDRENEKLFF.

This chain joins TRBV29-1 and TRBJ1-2; D may be TRBD1 (5 bases). The V end was cut by 4 bases, the J end by 2 bases, with 11 bases between. In germline, CDR1 is SQVTM, CDR2 ANQGSEA. The CDR3 totals 13 residues. The CDR3 spells CSVVQGNNYGYTF. The CDR3, as DNA: TGCAGCGTTGTCCAGGGTAACAACTATGGCTACACCTTC. The full variable domain, its missing parts supplied by reference TRBV29-1 and TRBJ1-2, is SAVISQKPSRDICQRGTSLTIQCQVDSQVTMMFWYRQQPGQSLTLIATANQGSEATYESGFVIDKFPISRPNLTFSTLTVSNMSPEDSSIYLCSVVQGNNYGYTFGSGTRLTVV.

The gene calls are TRBV19 and TRBJ2-3, with TRBD2 matching over 12 bases. This CDR3 is built from 15 residues. Germline assignment: CDR1 LNHDA and CDR2 SQIVND (reference sequence). Trimming removed 6 bases from V and 2 bases from J; junction bases left unmatched: 3. The CDR3 loop reads CASRRLAGDTDTQYF. CDR3 bases: TGTGCCAGTAGGAGACTAGCGGGAGACACAGATACGCAGTATTTT.

This clone was counted once. The V gene is TRBV27, the J gene TRBJ1-5; tentative D call: TRBD1 (5 bases). The length of the CDR3 is 17 residues. Trimming removed 6 bases from V and 6 bases from J, with 24 bases in between. Germline V CDR1 and CDR2: MNHEY, SMNVEV (reference sequence). The CDR3 protein is CASRHAWGNLRGQPQHF. The CDR3 DNA reads TGTGCCAGCAGACACGCGTGGGGCAACCTAAGAGGTCAGCCCCAGCATTTT.

The chain has TRBV27 and TRBJ2-1; TRBD2 matches 14 bases. Per the germline V gene, CDR1 is MNHEY and CDR2 is SMNVEV (reference sequence). This CDR3 contains 19 residues. Trimming took 2 bases from V and 3 from J; bases not matched to a gene: 9. CDR3 loop: CASSLPGTSGRFHYNEQFF. The CDR3 bases are TGTGCCAGCAGTTTACCAGGGACTAGCGGGAGATTTCACTACAATGAGCAGTTCTTC.

The rearrangement uses TRBV6-2 or TRBV6-3 and TRBJ1-1; TRBD1 matches 9 bases. Unmatched junction bases numbered 7, after V lost 2 bases and J lost 3 bases. The length of the CDR3 is 16 residues. CDR1 is MNHEY, CDR2 SVGEGT, per germline. DNA for the CDR3: TGTGCCAGCAGTTACCATCTGACAGGGGGGGACACTGAAGCTTTCTTT. Residues: CASSYHLTGGDTEAFF.

The gene calls are TRBV15 and TRBJ2-1, with a tentative D call TRBD2 (6 bases). V lost 0 bases and J 5 bases, leaving 14 bases between the germline ends. CDR1 is LNHNV, CDR2 YYDKDF, per germline (reference sequence). The CDR3 covers 16 residues. CDR3 sequence: CATSRDGSGDHNEQFF. Written as DNA, the CDR3 is TGTGCCACCAGCAGAGATGGGTCGGGAGACCACAATGAGCAGTTCTTC.